This TCR beta chain was obtained from a study of control samples from healthy donors and cancer patients (dated by TCRdb to about 2020). The germline V gene (reference sequence) specifies GTSNPN as CDR1 and SVGIG as CDR2. V is clipped by 1 base and J by 8 bases, and the sequence between their germline boundaries is 11 bases long. The CDR3 has 12 amino acids, counting the end cysteine and phenylalanine. Only the CDR3 region is kept as DNA, spanning 36 bases read in frame from base 1. The library was built by means of the immunoSEQ multiplex PCR assay. The immuneACCESS repertoire file appears here via TCRdb, limited to in-frame rearrangements. These files lack a portion of the clones; in checked studies, under half of the deficit traces to unresolved V genes, and the cause of the others is not known. The sample profile shows about 160,000 clones; 95% to 96% of them were found once. The ten largest clones represent around 0.92% of the sample.

With respect to this clone: Its specific antigen is unknown. No much larger clone is present one base from it, and per-base qualities are unavailable.

Material: blood. The sequence links TRBV30 to TRBJ1-2; the D gene is unclear. The TCR comes from a woman in her 30s in good health. The encoded CDR3 is CAWSAPSPGYTF. The DNA sequence follows: TGTGCCTGGAGTGCCCCCAGCCCCGGCTACACCTTC. Reference TRBV30 and TRBJ1-2 genes cover what lies past the CDR3, so the full variable domain is SQTIHQWPATLVQPVGSPLSLECTVEGTSNPNLYWYRQAAGRGLQLLFYSVGIGQISSEVPQNLSASRPQDRQFILSSKKLLLSDSGFYLCAWSAPSPGYTFGSGTRLTVV.